This is a list of T cell receptor beta chains from one sample in a study of blood T cell repertoires in COVID-19. TCRdb keeps only in-frame clones here, not all; method: immunoSEQ multiplex PCR. This table holds 150,000 or so clones, about 80% found once. Sequences were obtained from PBMCs or T cells enriched from blood (not recorded which). The receptors were sampled from a man in his forties or fifties who had recovered from COVID-19. Both conserved end residues are part of each CDR3. D genes are given only for firm matches. Expanded clones are given a class, and other clones once, few, many or no size at all.

-	-	TRBV14	TRBJ1-3	TGTGCCAGCAGCCAGCTAGGCGACACCATATATTTT	CASSQLGDTIYF
-	-	TRBV11-2	TRBJ1-2	TGTGCCAGCAGCTTAGATCGGCCGGGGGGCTATGGCTACACCTTC	CASSLDRPGGYGYTF
-	-	TRBV11-1	TRBJ2-2	TGTGCCAGCAGCTTATCAGACGGGGGGGAGCTGTTTTTT	CASSLSDGGELFF
TRBD1	once	TRBV7-8	TRBJ2-5	TGTGCCAGCAGCCTGCGTGACAGGGGCCAAGAGACCCAGTACTTC	CASSLRDRGQETQYF
-	-	TRBV9	TRBJ1-1	TGTGCCAGCAGCCCCCGGGACACCATGAACACTGAAGCTTTCTTT	CASSPRDTMNTEAFF
-	-	TRBV27	TRBJ1-2	TGTGCCAGCAGTTTATTTGGGGCGCCCCGAGGCTACACCTTC	CASSLFGAPRGYTF
-	-	TRBV28	TRBJ1-2	TGTGCCAGCAACGACAGGTCTAACTATGGCTACACCTTC	CASNDRSNYGYTF
TRBD1	-	TRBV5-8	TRBJ2-1	TGTGCCAGCAGCCTGGGGGACAGGGTACGGGGTGAGCAGTTCTTC	CASSLGDRVRGEQFF
TRBD2	-	TRBV13	TRBJ2-3	TGTGCCAGCAGCCGCAGACTAGCGGGGGGACTAACAGATACGCAGTATTTT	CASSRRLAGGLTDTQYF
-	few	TRBV5-1	TRBJ2-3	TGCGCCAGCAGAGGGGCAGATACGCAGTATTTT	CASRGADTQYF
TRBD2	once	TRBV10-1	TRBJ2-7	TGCGCCAGCAGTAGGACTAGCGGGAGTTACGAGCAGTACTTC	CASSRTSGSYEQYF
TRBD1	few	TRBV19	TRBJ2-2	TGTGCCAGTAGGTTGGGGACAGGGGACACCGGGGAGCTGTTTTTT	CASRLGTGDTGELFF
TRBD2	few	TRBV24-1	TRBJ2-1	TGTGCCACCAGTGATTCCTTAGCGGGAGGTTACAATGAGCAGTTCTTC	CATSDSLAGGYNEQFF
TRBD2	-	TRBV3-1/TRBV3-2	TRBJ2-5	TGTGCCAGCAGCCTAGCGGGGGTGGAAGAGACCCAGTACTTC	CASSLAGVEETQYF
TRBD1	-	TRBV7-8	TRBJ1-1	TGTGCCAGCAGCCCCCTCCGGTGGACAGGGGGGAACACTGAAGCTTTCTTT	CASSPLRWTGGNTEAFF
TRBD1	-	TRBV2	TRBJ1-6	TGTGCCAGCGCCCGGGCCTTAGTGGACAGGTTTAATTCACCCCTCCACTTT	CASARALVDRFNSPLHF
TRBD2	-	TRBV6-5	TRBJ2-7	TGTGCCAGCAGGAATCGTAGCGGGGGTTCCTACGAGCAGTACTTC	CASRNRSGGSYEQYF
TRBD1	-	TRBV2	TRBJ1-4	TGTGCCAGCAGTGTCAGGACAGGGAATGAAAAACTGTTTTTT	CASSVRTGNEKLFF
-	-	TRBV28	TRBJ1-3	TGTGCCAGCAGTTTTCAGGGGCGGTCAGGAAACACCATATATTTT	CASSFQGRSGNTIYF
-	-	TRBV5-4	TRBJ1-1	TGTGCCAGCAGCTGGGAGGATAATACTGCTTTCTTT	CASSWEDNTAFF
-	-	TRBV5-5	TRBJ2-1	TGTGCCAGCCGGCCTGGACGGGGGAACTACAATGAGCAGTTCTTC	CASRPGRGNYNEQFF
-	-	TRBV25-1	TRBJ1-4	TGTGCCAGCAGTGACTTACTTAATGAAAAACTGTTTTTT	CASSDLLNEKLFF
TRBD1	once	TRBV5-4	TRBJ1-1	TGTGCCAGCAGCTTGGCAGGGGGTGAAGCTTTCTTT	CASSLAGGEAFF
TRBD1	-	TRBV5-1	TRBJ1-1	TGCGCCAGCAGCCAGGGACAGGGGAATCCTGAAGCTTTCTTT	CASSQGQGNPEAFF
-	-	TRBV6-5	TRBJ1-1	TGTGCCAGCAGTTACGCGCCGACAGGGAACACTGAAGCTTTCTTT	CASSYAPTGNTEAFF
TRBD1	-	TRBV5-4	TRBJ2-5	TGTGCCAGCAGCCTTACAGGGGGGCAAGAGACCCAGTACTTC	CASSLTGGQETQYF
-	-	TRBV27	TRBJ1-6	TGTGCCAGCAGTTTACCGGGAAGATATAATTCACCCCTCCACTTT	CASSLPGRYNSPLHF
-	-	TRBV27	TRBJ1-6	TGTGCCAGCAGGAAGAAGACAGGCCTAAATTCACCCCTCCACTTT	CASRKKTGLNSPLHF
-	-	TRBV5-1	TRBJ2-7	TGCGCCAGCAGTTCGACTTTTTACGAGCAGTACTTC	CASSSTFYEQYF
-	once	TRBV20-1	TRBJ2-3	TGCAGTGCTCTAAGCACAGATACGCAGTATTTT	CSALSTDTQYF
-	-	TRBV19	TRBJ1-2	TGTGCCAGCGTGCCGACAGAGGCCTATGGCTACACCTTC	CASVPTEAYGYTF
TRBD1	-	TRBV11-3	TRBJ2-5	TGTGCCAGCAGCCCGACGAGAAGGGGGCAATCTAGGGAGGAGACCCAGTACTTC	CASSPTRRGQSREETQYF
-	-	TRBV19	TRBJ1-2	TGTGCCACAGCGGCGGCTTTTGGCTACACCTTC	CATAAAFGYTF
TRBD1	-	TRBV27	TRBJ1-2	TGTGCCAGCAGTTGGGGTGCAGGGGGCGACTATGGCTACACCTTC	CASSWGAGGDYGYTF
-	-	TRBV11-2	TRBJ2-3	TGTGCCAGCAGCGACAATACAGATACGCAGTATTTT	CASSDNTDTQYF
TRBD1	-	TRBV30	TRBJ1-3	TGTGCCTCGCCGGGACAGGGGGCCACCATATATTTT	CASPGQGATIYF
-	-	TRBV7-9	TRBJ1-4	TGTGCCAGCAGCTCAACAACGATTTCCGAAAAACTGTTTTTT	CASSSTTISEKLFF
TRBD2	-	TRBV28	TRBJ2-1	TGTGCCAGCAGTCCTCCCCGCCCAGCGGGAATCTCCTACAATGAGCAGTTCTTC	CASSPPRPAGISYNEQFF
-	-	TRBV9	TRBJ2-4	TGTGCCAGCAGCGTAGCGGAGGGTTTGGGAGCCAAAAACATTCAGTACTTC	CASSVAEGLGAKNIQYF
TRBD1	-	TRBV7-3	TRBJ1-2	TGTGCCAGCAGCCAGAGCCTGACAGGGAGCGTAGGGGGCTACACCTTC	CASSQSLTGSVGGYTF
TRBD2	-	TRBV11-3	TRBJ2-3	TGTGCCAGCAGCCACGGACTAGCGGGAGGAGAAGATACGCAGTATTTT	CASSHGLAGGEDTQYF
-	-	TRBV5-6	TRBJ1-2	TGTGCCAGCAGCTTGGCCGCGGGAGCTAACTATGGCTACACCTTC	CASSLAAGANYGYTF
-	-	TRBV2	TRBJ1-6	TGTGCCAGCCGAACGATACAGAATAATTCACCCCTCCACTTT	CASRTIQNNSPLHF
-	-	TRBV28	TRBJ2-4	TGTGCCAGCAGTGCGGGGCTAGCCAAAAACATTCAGTACTTC	CASSAGLAKNIQYF
TRBD1	-	TRBV6-6	TRBJ1-2	TGTGCCAGCAGTTACGAATCTACAGGGGGGAACGGCTACACCTTC	CASSYESTGGNGYTF
TRBD1	-	TRBV5-1	TRBJ1-1	TGCGCCAGCAGCCTGGAGACAGGGGTAAGCACTGAAGCTTTCTTT	CASSLETGVSTEAFF
-	-	TRBV29-1	TRBJ1-1	TGCAGCGTTGCCGGGGGCGCGGGAGACACTGAAGCTTTCTTT	CSVAGGAGDTEAFF
-	once	TRBV6-6	TRBJ1-5	TGTGCCAGCAGTCGACGGTTGACAGCACATAGCAATCAGCCCCAGCATTTT	CASSRRLTAHSNQPQHF
-	once	TRBV7-2	TRBJ2-5	TGTGCCAGCAGTTTGGACAGTGAGGAAGAGACCCAGTACTTC	CASSLDSEEETQYF
-	-	TRBV19	TRBJ1-4	TGTGCCAGTAGTCCCCATCTCCGGGGTTCCAATGAAAAACTGTTTTTT	CASSPHLRGSNEKLFF
-	-	TRBV19	TRBJ1-4	TGTGCCAGCCAAAGCCCCTACGATGAAAAACTGTTTTTT	CASQSPYDEKLFF
TRBD1	-	TRBV15	TRBJ1-1	TGTGCCACCCGGGGGACAGGGGGCGCGGGCACTGAAGCTTTCTTT	CATRGTGGAGTEAFF
-	-	TRBV29-1	TRBJ1-3	TGCAGCGTCGTACAATCAGGGGCAGGAAACACCATATATTTT	CSVVQSGAGNTIYF
-	-	TRBV28	TRBJ2-7	TGTGCTACGGAGGGAACAAGCTCCTACGAGCAGTACTTC	CATEGTSSYEQYF
-	-	TRBV11-3	TRBJ2-2	TGTGCCAGCAGCTTATCCAGGGCCACCGGGGAGCTGTTTTTT	CASSLSRATGELFF
TRBD1	-	TRBV24-1	TRBJ1-5	TGTGCCACCGGTCCCCAGGGGGCAGGCAATCAGCCCCAGCATTTT	CATGPQGAGNQPQHF
-	-	TRBV12-5	TRBJ2-3	TGTGCTAGTGGTTCCCGGACAGCCCCAGATACGCAGTATTTT	CASGSRTAPDTQYF